This T cell receptor (beta chain) was identified during a study of cytomegalovirus exposure and HLA in healthy donors. This clone has only a few counts. The germline V gene has CDR1 SGHDN and CDR2 FVKESK. The CDR3 is 16 amino acids. J was trimmed by 7 bases and V by 0 bases; bases with no gene match: 6. Amplification used 60 Vbeta primers and 13 Jbeta primers. Data came from immunoSEQ multiplex PCR; TCRdb stores just in-frame clones and leaves some out. The sample lists approximately 110,000 clones, approximately 80% occurring once. The specimen was PBMCs. The chain uses TRBV14 and TRBJ2-1; TRBD2 aligns across 10 bases. The sequence was obtained from a male donor in good health and CMV-seronegative. The CDR3, as DNA: TGTGCCAGCAGCCAAGAGCCTAGCGGGAGCTTGAATGAGCAGTTCTTC. It codes for CASSQEPSGSLNEQFF.